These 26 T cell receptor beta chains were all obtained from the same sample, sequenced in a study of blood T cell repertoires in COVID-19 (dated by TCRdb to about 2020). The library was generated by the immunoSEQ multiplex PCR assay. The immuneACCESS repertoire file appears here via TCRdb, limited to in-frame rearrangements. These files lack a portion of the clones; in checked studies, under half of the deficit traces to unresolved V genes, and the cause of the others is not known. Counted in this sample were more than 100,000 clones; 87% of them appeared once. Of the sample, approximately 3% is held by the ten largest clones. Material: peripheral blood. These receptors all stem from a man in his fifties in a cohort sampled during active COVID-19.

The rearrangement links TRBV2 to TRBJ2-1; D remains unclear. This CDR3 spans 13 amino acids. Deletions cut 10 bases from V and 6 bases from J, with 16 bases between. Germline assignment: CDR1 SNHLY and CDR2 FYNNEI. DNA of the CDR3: TGTGCCATCGACAAACTGAGTGTCAATGAGCAGTTCTTC. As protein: CAIDKLSVNEQFF.

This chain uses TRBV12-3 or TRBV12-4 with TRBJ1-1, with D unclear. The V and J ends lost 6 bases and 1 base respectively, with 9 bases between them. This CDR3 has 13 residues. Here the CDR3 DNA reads TGTGCCAGCAGCCTGCAGGAGAACACTGAAGCTTTCTTT. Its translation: CASSLQENTEAFF.

The CDR3 DNA is TGCGCCAGCAGCCCGAGCATAGGGGTTGATACGCAGTATTTT. It encodes CASSPSIGVDTQYF. The chain recombines TRBV4-3 with TRBJ2-3; tentatively, D is TRBD1 (5 bases). This CDR3 spans 14 amino acids. CDR1 and CDR2 from the germline V gene are LGHNA and YSLEER. V lost 4 bases and J lost 6, with 14 bases in between.

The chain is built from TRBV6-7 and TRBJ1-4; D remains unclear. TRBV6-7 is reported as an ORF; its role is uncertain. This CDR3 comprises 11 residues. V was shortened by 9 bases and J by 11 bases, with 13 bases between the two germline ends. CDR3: CARWALHKLFF. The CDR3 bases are TGTGCCAGGTGGGCCTTGCACAAACTGTTTTTT.

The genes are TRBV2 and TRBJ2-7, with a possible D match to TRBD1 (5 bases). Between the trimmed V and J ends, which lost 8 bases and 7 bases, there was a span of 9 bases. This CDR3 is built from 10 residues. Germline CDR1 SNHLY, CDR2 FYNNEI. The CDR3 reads CASARVEQYF. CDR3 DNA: TGTGCCAGCGCCAGGGTGGAGCAGTACTTC.

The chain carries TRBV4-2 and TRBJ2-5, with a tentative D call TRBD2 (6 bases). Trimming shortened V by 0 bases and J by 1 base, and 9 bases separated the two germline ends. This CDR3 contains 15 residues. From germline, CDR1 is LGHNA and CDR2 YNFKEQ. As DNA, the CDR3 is TGTGCCAGCAGCCAAGAGGCGCGGGGCCAAGAGACCCAGTACTTC. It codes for CASSQEARGQETQYF.

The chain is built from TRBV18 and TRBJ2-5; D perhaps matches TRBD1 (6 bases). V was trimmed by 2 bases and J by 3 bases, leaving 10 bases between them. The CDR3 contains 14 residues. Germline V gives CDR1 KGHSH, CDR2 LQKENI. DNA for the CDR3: TGTGCCAGCTCACCAAGCAGGGGCGAAGAGACCCAGTACTTC. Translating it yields CASSPSRGEETQYF.

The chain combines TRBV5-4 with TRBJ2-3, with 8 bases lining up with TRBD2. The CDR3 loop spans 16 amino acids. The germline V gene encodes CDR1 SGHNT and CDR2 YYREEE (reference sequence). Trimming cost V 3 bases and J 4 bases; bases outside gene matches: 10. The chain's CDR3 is CASSSTGGGFSDTQYF. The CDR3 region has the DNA TGTGCCAGCAGCTCGACTGGCGGGGGGTTCTCAGATACGCAGTATTTT. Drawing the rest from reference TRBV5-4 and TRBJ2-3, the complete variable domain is ETGVTQSPTHLIKTRGQQVTLRCSSQSGHNTVSWYQQALGQGPQFIFQYYREEENGRGNFPPRFSGLQFPNYSSELNVNALELDDSALYLCASSSTGGGFSDTQYFGPGTRLTVL.

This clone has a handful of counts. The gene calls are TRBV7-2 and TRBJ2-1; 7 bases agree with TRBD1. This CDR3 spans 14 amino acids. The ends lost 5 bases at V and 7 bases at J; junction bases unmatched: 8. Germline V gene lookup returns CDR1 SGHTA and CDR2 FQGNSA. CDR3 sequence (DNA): TGTGCCAGCAGCCGCGACAGGGCAGCGAATGAGCAGTTCTTC. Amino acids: CASSRDRAANEQFF.

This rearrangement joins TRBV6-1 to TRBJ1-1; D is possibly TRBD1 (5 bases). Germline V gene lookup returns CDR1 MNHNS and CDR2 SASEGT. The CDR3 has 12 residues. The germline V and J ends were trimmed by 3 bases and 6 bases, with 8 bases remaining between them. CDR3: CASSEWGAEAFF. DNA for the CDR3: TGTGCCAGCAGTGAGTGGGGGGCTGAAGCTTTCTTT.

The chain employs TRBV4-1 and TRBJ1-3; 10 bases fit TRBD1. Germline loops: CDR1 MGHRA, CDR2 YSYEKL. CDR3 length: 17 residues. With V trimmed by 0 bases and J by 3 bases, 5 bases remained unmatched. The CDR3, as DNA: TGCGCCAGCAGCCAAGATACCCGGACAGGGGGTGGAAACACCATATATTTT. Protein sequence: CASSQDTRTGGGNTIYF.

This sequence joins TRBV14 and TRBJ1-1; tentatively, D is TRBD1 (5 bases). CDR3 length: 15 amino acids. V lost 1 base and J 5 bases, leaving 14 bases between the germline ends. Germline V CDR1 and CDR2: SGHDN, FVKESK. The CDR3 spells CASSQGYWQGTEAFF. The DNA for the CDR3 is TGTGCCAGCAGCCAAGGCTACTGGCAGGGAACTGAAGCTTTCTTT.

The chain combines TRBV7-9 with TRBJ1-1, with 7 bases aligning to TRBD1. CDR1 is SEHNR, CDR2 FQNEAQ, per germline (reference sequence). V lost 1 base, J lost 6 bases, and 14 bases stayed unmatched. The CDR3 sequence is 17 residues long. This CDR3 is CASSLDRGAVTVAEAFF. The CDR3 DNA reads TGTGCCAGCAGCTTAGACAGGGGAGCGGTAACGGTCGCTGAAGCTTTCTTT. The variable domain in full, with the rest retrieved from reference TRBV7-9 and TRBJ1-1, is DTGVSQNPRHKITKRGQNVTFRCDPISEHNRLYWYRQTLGQGPEFLTYFQNEAQLEKSRLLSDRFSAERPKGSFSTLEIQRTEQGDSAMYLCASSLDRGAVTVAEAFFGQGTRLTVV.

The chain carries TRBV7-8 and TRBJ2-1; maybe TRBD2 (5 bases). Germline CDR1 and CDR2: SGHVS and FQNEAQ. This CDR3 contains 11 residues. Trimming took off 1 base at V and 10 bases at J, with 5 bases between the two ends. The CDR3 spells CASSLGGEQFF. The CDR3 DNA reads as TGTGCCAGCAGCTTAGGCGGGGAGCAGTTCTTC.

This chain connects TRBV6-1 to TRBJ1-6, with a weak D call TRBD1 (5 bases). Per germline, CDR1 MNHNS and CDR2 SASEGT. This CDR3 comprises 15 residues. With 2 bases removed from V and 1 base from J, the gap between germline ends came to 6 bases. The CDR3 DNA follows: TGTGCCAGCAGTGAACAGGGATCCTATAATTCACCCCTCCACTTT. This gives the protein CASSEQGSYNSPLHF.

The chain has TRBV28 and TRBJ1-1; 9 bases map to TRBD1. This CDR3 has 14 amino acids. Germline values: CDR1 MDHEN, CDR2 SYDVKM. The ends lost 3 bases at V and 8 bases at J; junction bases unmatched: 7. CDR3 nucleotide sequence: TGTGCCAGCAGTTTCCCCGGACAGGGGCGAGAAGCTTTCTTT. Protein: CASSFPGQGREAFF.

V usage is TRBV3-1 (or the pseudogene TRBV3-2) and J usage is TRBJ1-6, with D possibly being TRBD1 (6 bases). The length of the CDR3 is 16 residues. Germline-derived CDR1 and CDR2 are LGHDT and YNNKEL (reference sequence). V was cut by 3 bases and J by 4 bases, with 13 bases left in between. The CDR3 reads CASSHTGTKYNSPLHF. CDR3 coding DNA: TGTGCCAGCAGCCATACCGGGACAAAATATAATTCACCCCTCCACTTT.

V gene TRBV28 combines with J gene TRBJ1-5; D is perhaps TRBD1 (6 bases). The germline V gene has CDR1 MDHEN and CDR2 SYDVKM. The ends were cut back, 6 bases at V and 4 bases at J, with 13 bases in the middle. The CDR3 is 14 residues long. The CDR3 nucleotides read TGTGCCAGCAGATACGGACAGAGTAATCAGCCCCAGCATTTT. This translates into CASRYGQSNQPQHF.

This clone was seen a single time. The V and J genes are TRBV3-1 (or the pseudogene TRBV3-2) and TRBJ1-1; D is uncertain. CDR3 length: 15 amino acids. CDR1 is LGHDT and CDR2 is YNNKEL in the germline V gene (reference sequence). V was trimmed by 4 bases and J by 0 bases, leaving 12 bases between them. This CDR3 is CASSPYRGLNTEAFF. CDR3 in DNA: TGTGCCAGCAGCCCGTACCGAGGGCTGAACACTGAAGCTTTCTTT.

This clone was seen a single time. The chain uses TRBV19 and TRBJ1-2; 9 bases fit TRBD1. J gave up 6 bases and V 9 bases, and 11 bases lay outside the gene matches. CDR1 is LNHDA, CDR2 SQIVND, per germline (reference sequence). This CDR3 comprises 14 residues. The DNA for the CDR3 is TGTGCCAGCCGACAGGGGACAGGGTACGATGGCTACACCTTC. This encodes CASRQGTGYDGYTF.

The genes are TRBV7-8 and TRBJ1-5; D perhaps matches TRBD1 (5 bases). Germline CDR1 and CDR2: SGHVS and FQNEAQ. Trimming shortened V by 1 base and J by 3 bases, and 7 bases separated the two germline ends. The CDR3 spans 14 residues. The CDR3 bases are TGTGCCAGCAGCTTAGGACAGCTCAATCAGCCCCAGCATTTT. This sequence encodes CASSLGQLNQPQHF.

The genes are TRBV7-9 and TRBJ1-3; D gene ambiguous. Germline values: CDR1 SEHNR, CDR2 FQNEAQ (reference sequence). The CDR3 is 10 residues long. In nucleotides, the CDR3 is TGTCTAGTCTCTGGAAACACCATATATTTT. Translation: CLVSGNTIYF.

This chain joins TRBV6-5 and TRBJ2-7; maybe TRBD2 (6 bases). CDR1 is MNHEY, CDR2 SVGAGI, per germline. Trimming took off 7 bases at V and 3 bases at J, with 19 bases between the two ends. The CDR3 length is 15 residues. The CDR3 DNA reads TGTGCCAGCACCTGGGGGGTCTCTCTGCTCTACGAGCAGTACGTC. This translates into CASTWGVSLLYEQYV.

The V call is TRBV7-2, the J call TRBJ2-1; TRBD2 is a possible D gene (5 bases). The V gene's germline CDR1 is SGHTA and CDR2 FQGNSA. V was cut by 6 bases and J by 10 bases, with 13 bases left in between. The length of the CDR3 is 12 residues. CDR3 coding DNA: TGTGCCAGCAGTTTTAATCGGGGAGAGCAGTTCTTC. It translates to CASSFNRGEQFF.

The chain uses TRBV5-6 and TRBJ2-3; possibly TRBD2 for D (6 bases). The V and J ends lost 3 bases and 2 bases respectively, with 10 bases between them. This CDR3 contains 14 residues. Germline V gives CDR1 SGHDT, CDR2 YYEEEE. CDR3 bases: TGTGCCAGCAGCTCCGGGACTCCCACAGATACGCAGTATTTT. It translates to CASSSGTPTDTQYF.

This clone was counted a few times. The CDR3 is CATSDLQGGPYNSPLHF. The CDR3 nucleotides read TGTGCCACCAGTGATTTGCAGGGCGGTCCCTATAATTCACCCCTCCACTTT. The chain joins TRBV24-1 to TRBJ1-6, with D possibly TRBD1 on 5 matching bases. Germline CDR1 and CDR2: KGHDR and SFDVKD. There are 17 residues in the CDR3. Trimming shortened V by 0 bases and J by 2 bases, and 10 bases separated the two germline ends.